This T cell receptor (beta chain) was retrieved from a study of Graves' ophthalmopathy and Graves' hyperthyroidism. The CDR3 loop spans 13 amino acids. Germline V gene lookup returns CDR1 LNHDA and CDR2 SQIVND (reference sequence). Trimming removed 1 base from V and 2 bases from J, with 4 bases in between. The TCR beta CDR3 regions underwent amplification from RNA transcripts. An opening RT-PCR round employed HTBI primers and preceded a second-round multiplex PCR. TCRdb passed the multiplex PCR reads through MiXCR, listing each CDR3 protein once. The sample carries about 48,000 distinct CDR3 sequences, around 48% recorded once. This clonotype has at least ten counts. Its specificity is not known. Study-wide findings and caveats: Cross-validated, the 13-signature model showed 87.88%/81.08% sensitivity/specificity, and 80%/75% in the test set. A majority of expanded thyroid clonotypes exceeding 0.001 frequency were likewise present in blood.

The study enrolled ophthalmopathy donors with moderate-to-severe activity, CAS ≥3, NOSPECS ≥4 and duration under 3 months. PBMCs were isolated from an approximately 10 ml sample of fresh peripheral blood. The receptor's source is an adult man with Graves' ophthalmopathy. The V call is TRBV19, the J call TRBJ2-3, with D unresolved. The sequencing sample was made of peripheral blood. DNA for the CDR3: TGTGCCAGTAGTATAGTCCCCACAGATACGCAGTATTTT. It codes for CASSIVPTDTQYF.